These 18 T cell receptor beta chains came from one sample sequenced in a study of CD8 T cells in ankylosing spondylitis. One entry per CDR3 protein, called by TCRdb with MiXCR from the 5' RACE reads. The data show over 450,000 distinct CDR3 sequences, roughly 13% seen once. The study, taken as a whole, reports: A motif of seven or eight highly homologous TCR beta variants was seen as apparently characteristic of ankylosing spondylitis blood.

Their antigens remain unidentified. Material for sequencing was blood, either unsorted or a sorted T cell fraction (not recorded which). All receptors derive from a male donor with ankylosing spondylitis.

The chain has TRBV11-2 and TRBJ2-7; tentatively, D is TRBD1 (6 bases). Germline CDR1 reads SGHAT; CDR2 reads FQNNGV. CDR3 size: 15 residues. The ends were cut back, 1 base at V and 4 bases at J, with 14 bases in the middle. CDR3: CASSLGGQTDYEQYV. The CDR3, as DNA: TGTGCCAGCAGCTTAGGCGGACAGACCGATTACGAGCAGTACGTC.

This clonotype occurred a few times. The chain's CDR3 is CASSVGTLSNQPQHF. CDR3 nucleotides: TGTGCCAGCAGTGTGGGGACACTTAGCAATCAGCCCCAGCATTTT. The V gene is TRBV6-1, the J gene TRBJ1-5, with D perhaps matching TRBD1 (6 bases). Germline V lookup: CDR1 MNHNS, CDR2 SASEGT. V lost 4 bases to trimming and J lost 0 bases, with 10 bases between them. This CDR3 has 15 amino acids.

The rearrangement uses TRBV18 and TRBJ2-1; the D gene is possibly TRBD1 (5 bases). Germline CDR1 and CDR2: KGHSH and LQKENI. The CDR3 spans 16 residues. V was trimmed by 1 base and J by 6 bases, leaving 16 bases between them. The CDR3 sequence: CASSPRFSRDGNEQFF. The CDR3 region has the DNA TGTGCCAGCTCACCACGATTCAGCAGGGATGGCAATGAGCAGTTCTTC. Based on the CDR3 plus reference TRBV18 and TRBJ2-1, the full variable domain is NAGVMQNPRHLVRRRGQEARLRCSPMKGHSHVYWYRQLPEEGLKFMVYLQKENIIDESGMPKERFSAEFPKEGPSILRIQQVVRGDSAAYFCASSPRFSRDGNEQFFGPGTRLTVL.

The rearrangement uses TRBV6-2 or TRBV6-3 and TRBJ2-7; D uncertain. V lost 5 bases and J 4 bases, leaving 9 bases between the germline ends. This CDR3 spans 12 amino acids. Germline V gene lookup returns CDR1 MNHEY and CDR2 SVGEGT. Here the CDR3 reads CASSQGPYEQYV. CDR3 sequence (DNA): TGTGCCAGCAGTCAAGGTCCTTACGAGCAGTACGTC.

This clonotype was detected a few times. CDR3 residues: CASSIGPEAEQYF. The CDR3 region has the DNA TGTGCCAGTAGTATAGGTCCAGAGGCCGAGCAGTACTTC. The chain couples TRBV19 to TRBJ2-7; unclear D gene. This CDR3 contains 13 residues. V was trimmed by 1 base and J by 6 bases, leaving 10 bases between them. CDR1 is LNHDA and CDR2 is SQIVND in the germline V gene (reference sequence).

This clonotype was observed many times. This rearrangement joins TRBV2 to TRBJ2-7, with D uncertain. The germline V gene has CDR1 SNHLY and CDR2 FYNNEI. The CDR3 runs to 13 residues. V was cut by 6 bases and J by 2 bases, with 11 bases left in between. CDR3 DNA: TGTGCCAGCAGACCTCAGAAGACCTACGAGCAGTACGTC. The encoded protein is CASRPQKTYEQYV.

J is TRBJ1-5 and V is TRBV20-1; the D gene is possibly TRBD1 (5 bases). With 0 bases removed from V and 5 bases from J, the gap between germline ends came to 11 bases. The length of the CDR3 is 14 residues. Germline V gene sequence: CDR1 DFQATT, CDR2 SNEGSKA (reference sequence). The chain's CDR3 is CSARDRSGYQPQHF. The CDR3 bases are TGCAGTGCTAGAGATCGGTCAGGGTATCAGCCCCAGCATTTT.

The chain has TRBV9 and TRBJ2-2, with D possibly being TRBD1 or TRBD2 (5 bases each). The V end was cut by 4 bases, the J end by 7 bases, with 17 bases between. In germline, CDR1 is SGDLS, CDR2 YYNGEE. The CDR3 is 15 amino acids. This chain's CDR3 is CASSSRVGAGGELFF. Written as DNA, the CDR3 is TGTGCCAGCAGCTCCCGAGTTGGGGCGGGCGGGGAGCTGTTTTTT.

The chain joins TRBV5-6 to TRBJ2-7, with 12 bases that match TRBD2. The germline CDR1 and CDR2 sequences are SGHDT and YYEEEE. Trimming took 4 bases from V and 4 from J; bases not matched to a gene: 6. The CDR3 extends over 15 amino acids. CDR3 bases: TGTGCCAGCAGCCAAATGACTAGCGGGGGTTACGAGCAGTACTTC. Protein product: CASSQMTSGGYEQYF. Full variable domain (outside the CDR3, taken from reference TRBV5-6 and TRBJ2-7): DAGVTQSPTHLIKTRGQQVTLRCSPKSGHDTVSWYQQALGQGPQFIFQYYEEEERQRGNFPDRFSGHQFPNYSSELNVNALLLGDSALYLCASSQMTSGGYEQYFGPGTRLTVT.

The J gene is TRBJ2-7, the V gene TRBV19, with TRBD1 matching 7 bases. CDR3 length: 13 residues. J gave up 2 bases and V 4 bases, and 2 bases lay outside the gene matches. Germline V CDR1 and CDR2: LNHDA, SQIVND (reference sequence). CDR3 sequence: CASSKDRPYEQYF. CDR3 nucleotides: TGTGCCAGTAGTAAGGACAGGCCCTACGAGCAGTACTTC.

The chain has TRBV7-9 and TRBJ2-7; 8 nucleotides match TRBD2. Germline V gene data show CDR1 as SEHNR and CDR2 as FQNEAQ (reference sequence). V was pared by 7 bases and J by 6 bases, with 8 bases of the junction left unmatched. The CDR3 is made up of 13 amino acids. The CDR3 DNA follows: TGTGCCAGCACCTACGGGGGGGGGGTCGAGCAGTACGTC. This sequence encodes CASTYGGGVEQYV.

The chain links TRBV3-1 to TRBJ2-7; 10 nucleotides align to TRBD1. V shed 2 bases, J shed 7 bases, and the junction held 5 bases outside the gene matches. There are 14 residues in the CDR3. The germline V gene has CDR1 LGHDT and CDR2 YNNKEL (reference sequence). The CDR3, as DNA: TGTGCCAGCAGCCAAACCCGGACAGGGGGGGAGCAGTACGTC. It yields the protein CASSQTRTGGEQYV.

This clonotype was observed a handful of times. The V and J genes are TRBV20-1 and TRBJ2-7, with D possibly matching TRBD1 (5 bases). The CDR3 consists of 19 residues. The germline V gene encodes CDR1 DFQATT and CDR2 SNEGSKA (reference sequence). Trimming removed 3 bases from V and 3 bases from J, with 30 bases in between. The CDR3 spells CSASPIIGVRVGWNYEQYF. The CDR3 bases are TGCAGTGCTAGTCCTATTATAGGGGTTAGAGTGGGTTGGAACTACGAGCAGTACTTC.

V and J are TRBV12-3 or TRBV12-4 and TRBJ2-7; tentatively, D is TRBD2 (6 bases). Trimming removed 8 bases from V and 3 bases from J, with 14 bases in between. This CDR3 has 13 amino acids. CDR3 bases: TGTGCCAGCCGGAGGGCGACTTTCTACGAGCAGTACTTC. Residues: CASRRATFYEQYF.

V gene TRBV7-6 combines with J gene TRBJ1-2; 8 bases line up with TRBD1. The CDR3 runs to 15 residues. V gave up 4 bases and J gave up 5 bases; unmatched junction bases: 9. CDR1 SGHVS and CDR2 FNYEAQ come from the germline V gene. CDR3 protein: CASSSGTGWEYGYTF. DNA of the CDR3: TGTGCCAGCAGCTCAGGGACAGGCTGGGAATATGGCTACACCTTC.

The chain uses TRBV6-1 and TRBJ1-2; D remains unclear. Trimming stripped 6 bases from V and 2 bases from J, with 13 bases between. Per germline, CDR1 MNHNS and CDR2 SASEGT. The CDR3 has 14 amino acids. CDR3 nucleotide sequence: TGTGCCAGCAGGTGGGAGGATCTCAACTATGGCTACACCTTC. This codes for CASRWEDLNYGYTF.

V gene TRBV3-1 combines with J gene TRBJ2-5; D unclear. CDR1 and CDR2 (germline): LGHDT, YNNKEL (reference sequence). The CDR3 runs 15 residues. Trimming pared 0 bases from V and 5 bases from J, leaving 13 bases between. The CDR3, as DNA: TGTGCCAGCAGCCAAGATTTAGTTTCTTTGGAGACCCAGTACTTC. Translating gives CASSQDLVSLETQYF.

This clonotype was counted only a few times. The V call is TRBV12-3 or TRBV12-4, the J call TRBJ2-3, with D perhaps matching TRBD2 (6 bases). Trimming pared 5 bases from V and 1 base from J, leaving 16 bases between. The CDR3 covers 16 residues. The CDR3 is CASSAIWRGRTDTQYF. The CDR3 DNA follows: TGTGCCAGCAGTGCCATTTGGCGGGGACGCACAGATACGCAGTATTTT.